This T cell receptor (beta chain) originates from a study of blood T cells in healthy people across ages. Study-wide points: With unsorted PBMCs, a conclusive comparison of naive versus antigen-experienced cells was not possible.

As concerns this clonotype: Its antigen is not identified.

Using a J-beta primer mix together with a sample-barcoded 5' primer, a second PCR was run for about 6 to 11 cycles. Sequencing yielded, for each sample, at least 3 million paired-end reads carrying CDR3. TCRdb ran MiXCR on the 5' RACE reads and lists one entry per CDR3 protein. This repertoire shows more than 1,000,000 distinct CDR3 sequences, around 25% found once; its top ten account for less than 0.85%. The CDR3 runs 14 residues. CDR1 and CDR2 (germline): DFQATT, SNEGSKA (reference sequence). Unmatched junction bases numbered 8, after V lost 5 bases and J lost 4 bases. The same data also contributed to another study, on T cells of mothers and their children. As that study records: Regardless of relatedness, pairs show thymic selection shaping TCR recombination output in a similar manner. A slight, non-significant increase in overlap was found for related mother-child pairs relative to unrelated pairs.

The gene calls are TRBV20-1 and TRBJ1-5, with 7 bases matching TRBD1. Sequenced input: blood. The source is a girl aged 2 to 10 in good health. The CDR3, as DNA: TGCAGTGCTGGCCCAGGGACAGAAAATCAGCCCCAGCATTTT. The encoded protein is CSAGPGTENQPQHF.